The 11 T cell receptor beta chains in this list originate from one sample, sequenced in a study of shared T cell receptors in the human thymus. The protocol was immunoSEQ multiplex PCR, while the TCRdb copy is restricted to in-frame clones and leaves out a portion. This table holds approximately 660,000 clones, 88% found once. These data also featured in a second study, about human thymus T cells.

Material: thymocytes. These receptors all come from a boy in the first two years of life with a congenital heart defect.

This clone was picked up a small number of times. This chain links TRBV7-9 with TRBJ2-1, with 9 bases identical to TRBD1. The germline CDR1 and CDR2 sequences are SEHNR and FQNEAQ (reference sequence). V lost 5 bases and J lost 10; bases outside the gene matches: 21. This CDR3 spans 18 amino acids. CDR3 sequence: CASSRRHFGTGPLGEQFF. The CDR3 DNA follows: TGTGCCAGCAGCCGGAGGCACTTCGGGACAGGGCCCCTCGGGGAGCAGTTCTTC.

V and J are TRBV12-5 and TRBJ2-3; 7 bases are shared with TRBD2. The CDR3 consists of 16 residues. CDR1 is LGHNT, CDR2 FRNRAP, per germline. V lost 1 base and J lost 6; bases outside the gene matches: 10. Written as DNA, the CDR3 is TGTGCTAGTGGTTTGGCGGGGGGACCCCCCCAGGATACGCAGTATTTT. Translating it yields CASGLAGGPPQDTQYF.

This sequence joins TRBV28 and TRBJ2-7; TRBD1 matches at 7 bases. V dropped 3 bases and J dropped 3; count of bases not matched to a gene: 8. CDR1 is MDHEN and CDR2 is SYDVKM in the germline V gene. The CDR3 length is 15 residues. CDR3 in amino acids: CASSFPSQGHYEQYF. CDR3 coding DNA: TGTGCCAGCAGTTTCCCGTCACAGGGGCACTACGAGCAGTACTTC.

This rearrangement joins TRBV30 to TRBJ2-7, with D perhaps TRBD2 (5 bases). Trimming shortened V by 0 bases and J by 4 bases, and 13 bases separated the two germline ends. Germline V gene lookup returns CDR1 GTSNPN and CDR2 SVGIG (reference sequence). This CDR3 region has 14 residues. The DNA for the CDR3 is TGTGCCTGGAGTGTCGTCGGGAAGGCGTACGAGCAGTACTTC. It specifies CAWSVVGKAYEQYF.

Only a few counts were recorded for this clone. The chain is built from TRBV9 and TRBJ2-1; TRBD2 agrees at 7 bases. V lost 0 bases to trimming and J lost 7 bases; unmatched junction nucleotides: 10. The CDR3 runs to 16 residues. The germline V gene has CDR1 SGDLS and CDR2 YYNGEE. Written as DNA, the CDR3 is TGTGCCAGCAGCGTAGTAGTCGAGGGACTACCGAATGAGCAGTTCTTC. Translation gives CASSVVVEGLPNEQFF.

The gene calls are TRBV11-3 and TRBJ2-1; TRBD2 matches 8 bases. The CDR3 runs 13 residues. V gave up 5 bases and J gave up 10 bases; unmatched junction bases: 7. Germline CDR1 and CDR2: SGHNT and YENEEA. The CDR3 is CASSPRTSNEQFF. CDR3 nucleotides: TGTGCCAGCAGCCCCCGGACTAGCAACGAGCAGTTCTTC. The full variable domain, in which reference TRBV11-3 and TRBJ2-1 provide the parts outside the CDR3, is EAGVVQSPRYKIIEKKQPVAFWCNPISGHNTLYWYLQNLGQGPELLIRYENEEAVDDSQLPKDRFSAERLKGVDSTLKIQPAELGDSAVYLCASSPRTSNEQFFGPGTRLTVL.

V gene TRBV29-1 combines with J gene TRBJ2-3, with D possibly being TRBD1 (6 bases). V lost 4 bases and J 3 bases, leaving 11 bases between the germline ends. CDR1 and CDR2 (germline): SQVTM, ANQGSEA. CDR3 size: 13 residues. In DNA, the CDR3 is TGCAGCGTTGCGGCAGGGGAGACAGATACGCAGTATTTT. Amino acids: CSVAAGETDTQYF.

This chain connects TRBV27 to TRBJ2-7; 12 bases match TRBD2. Germline values: CDR1 MNHEY, CDR2 SMNVEV (reference sequence). The V and J ends lost 8 bases and 3 bases, in that order; junction bases with no gene match: 2. The length of the CDR3 is 13 residues. The CDR3 DNA sequence: TGTGCCAGCGGGACTAGCGGGCTCTACGAGCAGTACTTC. Its protein is CASGTSGLYEQYF.

The sample holds a few counts of this clone. The CDR3 spells CASSFRDRVGNTIYF. In DNA, the CDR3 is TGTGCCAGCAGCTTCCGGGACAGGGTTGGAAACACCATATATTTT. The V gene is TRBV7-2, the J gene TRBJ1-3; TRBD1 agrees at 9 bases. This CDR3 region has 15 residues. Germline trimming cut 3 bases from V and 3 bases from J; bases unmatched to any gene: 3. Germline V gene lookup returns CDR1 SGHTA and CDR2 FQGNSA.

The chain couples TRBV13 to TRBJ2-5, with D possibly TRBD1 on 5 matching bases. The germline CDR1 and CDR2 sequences are PRHDT and FYEKMQ (reference sequence). This CDR3 has 15 residues. V lost 1 base and J 5 bases, leaving 14 bases between the germline ends. The CDR3 protein is CASSLDGAHTETQYF. CDR3 nucleotide sequence: TGTGCCAGCAGCTTAGATGGGGCCCACACGGAGACCCAGTACTTC.

The J gene is TRBJ2-1, the V gene TRBV11-2; no firm D call. This CDR3 comprises 13 residues. Germline CDR1 and CDR2: SGHAT and FQNNGV. V was cut by 5 bases and J by 4 bases, with 9 bases left in between. In DNA form, the CDR3 reads TGTGCCAGCAGCCCACACAGATACAATGAGCAGTTCTTC. The encoded protein is CASSPHRYNEQFF.